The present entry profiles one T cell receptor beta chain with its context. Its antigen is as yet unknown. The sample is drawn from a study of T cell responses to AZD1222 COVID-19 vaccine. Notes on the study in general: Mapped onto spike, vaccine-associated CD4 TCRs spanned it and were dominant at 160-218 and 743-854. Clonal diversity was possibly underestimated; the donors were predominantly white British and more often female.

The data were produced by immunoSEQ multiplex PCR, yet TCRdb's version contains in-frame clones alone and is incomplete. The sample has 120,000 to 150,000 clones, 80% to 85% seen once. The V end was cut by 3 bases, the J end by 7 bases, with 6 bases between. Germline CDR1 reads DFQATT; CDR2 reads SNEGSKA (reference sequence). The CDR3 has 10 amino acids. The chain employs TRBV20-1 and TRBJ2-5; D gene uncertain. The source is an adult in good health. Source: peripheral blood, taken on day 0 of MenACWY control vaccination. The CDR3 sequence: CSASAGTQYF. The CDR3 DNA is TGCAGTGCTAGTGCTGGGACCCAGTACTTC.